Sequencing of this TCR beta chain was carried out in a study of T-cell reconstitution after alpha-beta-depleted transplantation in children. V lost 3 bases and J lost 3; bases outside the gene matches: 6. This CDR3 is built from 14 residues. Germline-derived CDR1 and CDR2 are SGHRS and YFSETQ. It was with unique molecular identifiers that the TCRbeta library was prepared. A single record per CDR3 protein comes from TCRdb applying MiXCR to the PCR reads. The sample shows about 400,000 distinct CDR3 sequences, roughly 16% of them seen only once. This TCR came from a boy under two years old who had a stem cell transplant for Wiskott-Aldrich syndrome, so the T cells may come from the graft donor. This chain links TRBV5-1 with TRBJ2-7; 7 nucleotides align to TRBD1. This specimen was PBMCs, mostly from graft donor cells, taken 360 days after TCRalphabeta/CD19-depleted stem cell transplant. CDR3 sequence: CASSSRQGIYEQYF. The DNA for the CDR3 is TGCGCCAGCAGCTCTCGACAGGGTATCTACGAGCAGTACTTC.